Only one count was recorded for the clone carrying this T cell receptor beta chain. What it recognizes is unknown. The sample comes from a study of CD8+ T cells in alopecia areata. Study-wide results and caveats: Scalp sample data also include resident alphabeta T cells from normal skin. Among patients, TCR sharing was less clear than in mice, a difference possibly due in part to HLA diversity in the patient population. An increase in clonality over normal scalp was evident in lesional scalp, especially alopecia totalis/universalis.

Starting from PBMCs, sorting isolated CD4+ and CD8+ T cells. Extraction and reverse transcription of RNA yielded cDNA as the sequencing template. Data came from immunoSEQ multiplex PCR; TCRdb stores just in-frame clones and leaves some out. The sample holds about 82,000 clones, roughly 51% seen once. The sequenced material came from NKG2D-high CD8+ T cells sorted from blood. This sequence was found in a human donor with alopecia areata.

The chain's CDR3 is CASSWGRSEQFF. The DNA for the CDR3 is TGTGCCAGCAGCTGGGGGAGGAGTGAGCAGTTCTTC. The chain couples TRBV5-6 to TRBJ2-1; tentative D call: TRBD2 (6 bases). The CDR3 spans 12 residues. CDR1 is SGHDT and CDR2 is YYEEEE in the germline V gene. Trimming pared 3 bases from V and 9 bases from J, leaving 10 bases between.